This T cell receptor (beta chain) was identified during a study of blood T cell repertoires in COVID-19. Study information: The United States, Italy and Spain supplied acute and convalescent COVID-19 samples. T cells, B-cell-depleted T cells, or PBMCs supplied cDNA or gDNA.

Sequencing was performed with immunoSEQ multiplex PCR; in TCRdb, only in-frame clones are kept and a portion is missing. The table lists roughly 380,000 clones, approximately 89% of them singletons. The V and J ends lost 8 bases and 2 bases respectively, with 19 bases between them. The germline V gene has CDR1 LNHDA and CDR2 SQIVND (reference sequence). CDR3 length equals 15 residues. Those enrolled in Seattle joined during active infection and were followed longitudinally afterward. The sequenced material came from peripheral blood. This rearrangement joins TRBV19 to TRBJ2-7, with D perhaps matching TRBD2 (5 bases). This receptor was obtained from a woman aged 55-69 years with COVID-19, enrolled during active disease. The CDR3, as DNA: TGTGCCAGTCAGCGGCCGCGGGCGGATGCCTACGAGCAGTACTTC. This sequence encodes CASQRPRADAYEQYF.